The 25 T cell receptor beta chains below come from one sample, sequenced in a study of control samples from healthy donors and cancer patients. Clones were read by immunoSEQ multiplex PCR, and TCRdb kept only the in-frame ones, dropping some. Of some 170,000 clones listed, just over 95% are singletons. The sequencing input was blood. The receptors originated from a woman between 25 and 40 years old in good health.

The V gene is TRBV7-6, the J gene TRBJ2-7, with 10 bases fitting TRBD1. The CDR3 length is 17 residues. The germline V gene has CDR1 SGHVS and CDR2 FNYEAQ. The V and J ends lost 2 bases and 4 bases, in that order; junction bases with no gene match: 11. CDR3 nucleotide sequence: TGTGCCAGCAGCTTAAGGGGTCCCGGGACAGGGGTTTACGAGCAGTACTTC. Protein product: CASSLRGPGTGVYEQYF.

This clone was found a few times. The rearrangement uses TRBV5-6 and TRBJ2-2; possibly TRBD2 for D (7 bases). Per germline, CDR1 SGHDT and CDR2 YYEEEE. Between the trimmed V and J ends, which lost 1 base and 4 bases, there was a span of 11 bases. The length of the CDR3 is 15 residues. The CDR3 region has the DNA TGTGCCAGCAGCTTGTGGGGGGGCGGCACCGGGGAGCTGTTTTTT. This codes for CASSLWGGGTGELFF.

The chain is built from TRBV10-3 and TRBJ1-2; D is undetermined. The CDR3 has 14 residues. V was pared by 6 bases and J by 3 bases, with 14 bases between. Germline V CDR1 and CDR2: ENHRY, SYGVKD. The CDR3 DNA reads TGTGCCATCAGGGGAGCCACGGGAGACTATGGCTACACCTTC. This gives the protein CAIRGATGDYGYTF.

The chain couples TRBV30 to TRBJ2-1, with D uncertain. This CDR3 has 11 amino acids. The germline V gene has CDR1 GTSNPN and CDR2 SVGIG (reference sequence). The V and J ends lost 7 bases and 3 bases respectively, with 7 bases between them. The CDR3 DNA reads TGTGCCTCGGACGGCTACAATGAGCAGTTCTTC. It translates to CASDGYNEQFF.

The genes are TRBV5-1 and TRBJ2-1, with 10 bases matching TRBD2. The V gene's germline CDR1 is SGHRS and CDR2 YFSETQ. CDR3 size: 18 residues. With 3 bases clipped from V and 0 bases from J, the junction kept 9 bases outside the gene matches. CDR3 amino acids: CASSSHGLAAGSYNEQFF. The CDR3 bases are TGCGCCAGCAGCTCTCACGGACTAGCGGCGGGCTCCTACAATGAGCAGTTCTTC.

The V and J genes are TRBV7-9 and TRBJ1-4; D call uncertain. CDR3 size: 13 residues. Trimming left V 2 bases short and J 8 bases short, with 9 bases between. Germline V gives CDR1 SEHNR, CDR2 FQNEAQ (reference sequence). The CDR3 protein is CASSLPPQEKLFF. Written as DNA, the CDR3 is TGTGCCAGCAGCTTACCTCCTCAGGAAAAACTGTTTTTT.

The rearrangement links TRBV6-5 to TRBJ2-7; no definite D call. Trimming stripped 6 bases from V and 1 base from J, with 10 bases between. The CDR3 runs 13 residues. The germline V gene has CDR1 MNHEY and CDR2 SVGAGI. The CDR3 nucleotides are TGTGCCAGCAGCCCGACTGTTTCCTACGAGCAGTACTTC. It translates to CASSPTVSYEQYF.

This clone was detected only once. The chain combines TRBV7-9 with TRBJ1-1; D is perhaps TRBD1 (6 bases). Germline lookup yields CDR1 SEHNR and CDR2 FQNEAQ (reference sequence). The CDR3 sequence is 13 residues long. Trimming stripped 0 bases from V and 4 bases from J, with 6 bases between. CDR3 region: CASSLAQGTEAFF. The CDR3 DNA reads TGTGCCAGCAGCTTAGCACAGGGCACTGAAGCTTTCTTT. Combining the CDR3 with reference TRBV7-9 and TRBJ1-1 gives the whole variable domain DTGVSQNPRHKITKRGQNVTFRCDPISEHNRLYWYRQTLGQGPEFLTYFQNEAQLEKSRLLSDRFSAERPKGSFSTLEIQRTEQGDSAMYLCASSLAQGTEAFFGQGTRLTVV.

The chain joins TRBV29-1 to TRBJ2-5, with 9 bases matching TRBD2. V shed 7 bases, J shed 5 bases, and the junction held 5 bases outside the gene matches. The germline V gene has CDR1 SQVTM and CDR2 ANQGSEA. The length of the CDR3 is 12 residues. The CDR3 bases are TGCAGCGCTAGCGGGGCAGCCGAGACCCAGTACTTC. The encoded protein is CSASGAAETQYF.

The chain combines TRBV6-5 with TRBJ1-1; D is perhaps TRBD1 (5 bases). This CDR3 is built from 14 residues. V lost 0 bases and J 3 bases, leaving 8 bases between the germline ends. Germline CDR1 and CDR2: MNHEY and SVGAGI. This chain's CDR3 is CASSYSEGYTEAFF. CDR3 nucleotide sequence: TGTGCCAGCAGTTACTCTGAGGGGTACACTGAAGCTTTCTTT.

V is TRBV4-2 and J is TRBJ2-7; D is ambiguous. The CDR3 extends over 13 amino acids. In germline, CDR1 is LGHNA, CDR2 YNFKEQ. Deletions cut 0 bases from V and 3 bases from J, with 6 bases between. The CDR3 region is CASSQEVGYEQYF. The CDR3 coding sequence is TGTGCCAGCAGCCAAGAGGTCGGCTACGAGCAGTACTTC.

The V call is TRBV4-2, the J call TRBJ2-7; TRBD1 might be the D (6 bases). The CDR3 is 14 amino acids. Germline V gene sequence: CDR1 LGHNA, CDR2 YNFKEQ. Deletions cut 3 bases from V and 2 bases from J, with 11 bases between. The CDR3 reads CASSQGAGAYEQYF. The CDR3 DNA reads TGTGCCAGCAGCCAGGGGGCAGGGGCCTACGAGCAGTACTTC.

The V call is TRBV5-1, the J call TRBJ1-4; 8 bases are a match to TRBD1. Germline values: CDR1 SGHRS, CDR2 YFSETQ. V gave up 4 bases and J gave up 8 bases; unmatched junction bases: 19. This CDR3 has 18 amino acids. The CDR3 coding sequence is TGCGCCAGCAGCCCACAGGGGGTCCAGGGGGTCCGTGGCGAAAAACTGTTTTTT. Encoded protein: CASSPQGVQGVRGEKLFF.

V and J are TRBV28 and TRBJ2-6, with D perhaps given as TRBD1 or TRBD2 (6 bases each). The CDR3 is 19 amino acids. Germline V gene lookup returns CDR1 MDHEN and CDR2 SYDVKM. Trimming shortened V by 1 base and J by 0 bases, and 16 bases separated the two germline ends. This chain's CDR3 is CASSLSPGALTSGANVLTF. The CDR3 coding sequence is TGTGCCAGCAGTTTATCACCGGGGGCCCTAACCTCTGGGGCCAACGTCCTGACTTTC.

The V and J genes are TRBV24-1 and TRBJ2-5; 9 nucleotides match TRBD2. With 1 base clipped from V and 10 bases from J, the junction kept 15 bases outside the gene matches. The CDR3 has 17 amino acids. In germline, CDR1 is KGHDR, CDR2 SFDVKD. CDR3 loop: CATSDFSSSGGYGGQYF. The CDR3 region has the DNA TGTGCCACCAGTGATTTTTCGTCCAGCGGGGGGTACGGCGGCCAGTACTTC.

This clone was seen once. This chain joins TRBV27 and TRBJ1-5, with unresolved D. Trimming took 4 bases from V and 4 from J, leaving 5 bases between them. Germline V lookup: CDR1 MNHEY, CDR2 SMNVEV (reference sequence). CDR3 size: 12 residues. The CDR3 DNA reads TGTGCCAGCAGTTCCCTTAATCAGCCCCAGCATTTT. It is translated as CASSSLNQPQHF.

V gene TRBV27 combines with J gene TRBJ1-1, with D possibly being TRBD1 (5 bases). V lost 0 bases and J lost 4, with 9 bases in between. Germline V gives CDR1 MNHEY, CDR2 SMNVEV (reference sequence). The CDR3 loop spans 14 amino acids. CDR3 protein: CASSLSMGGTEAFF. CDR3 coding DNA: TGTGCCAGCAGTTTATCTATGGGGGGCACTGAAGCTTTCTTT.

CDR3 in amino acids: CASSRTGSYEQYF. The CDR3 coding sequence is TGTGCCAGCTCCCGGACAGGGTCCTACGAGCAGTACTTC. The chain joins TRBV18 to TRBJ2-7; 8 nucleotides agree with TRBD1. Per germline, CDR1 KGHSH and CDR2 LQKENI. The CDR3 is 13 amino acids. Trimming took 6 bases from V and 1 from J; bases not matched to a gene: 2.

The CDR3 protein is CAIRTQGAAGGTEAFF. CDR3 bases: TGTGCCATCAGAACACAGGGTGCGGCAGGTGGCACTGAAGCTTTCTTT. The chain couples TRBV10-3 to TRBJ1-1, with D perhaps matching TRBD1 (6 bases). The V and J ends lost 6 bases and 4 bases respectively, with 21 bases between them. CDR1 and CDR2 (germline): ENHRY, SYGVKD. CDR3 length: 16 amino acids.

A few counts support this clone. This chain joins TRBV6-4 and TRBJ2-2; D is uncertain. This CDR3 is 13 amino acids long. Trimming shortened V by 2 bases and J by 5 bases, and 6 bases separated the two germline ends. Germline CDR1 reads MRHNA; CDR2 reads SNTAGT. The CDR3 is CASSDVDTGELFF. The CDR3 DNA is TGTGCCAGCAGTGACGTGGATACCGGGGAGCTGTTTTTT.

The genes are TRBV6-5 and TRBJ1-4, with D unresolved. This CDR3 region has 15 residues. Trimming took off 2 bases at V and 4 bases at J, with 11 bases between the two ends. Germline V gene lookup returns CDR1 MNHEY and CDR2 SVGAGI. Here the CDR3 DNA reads TGTGCCAGCAGTTACGCCCGGACCTTTAATGAAAAACTGTTTTTT. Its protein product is CASSYARTFNEKLFF.

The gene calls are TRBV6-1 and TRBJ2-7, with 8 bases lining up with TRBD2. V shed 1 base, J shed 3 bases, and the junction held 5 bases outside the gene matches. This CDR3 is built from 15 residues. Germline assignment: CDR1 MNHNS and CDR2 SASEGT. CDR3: CASSEGSGIVYEQYF. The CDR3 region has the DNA TGTGCCAGCAGTGAAGGTAGCGGGATAGTCTACGAGCAGTACTTC.

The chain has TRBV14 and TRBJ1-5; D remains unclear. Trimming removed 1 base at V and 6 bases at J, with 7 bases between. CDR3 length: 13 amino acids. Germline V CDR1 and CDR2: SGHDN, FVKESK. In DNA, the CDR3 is TGTGCCAGCAGCCAAGGGGGATCTCAGCCCCAGCATTTT. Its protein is CASSQGGSQPQHF. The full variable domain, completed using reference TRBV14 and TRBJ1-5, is EAGVTQFPSHSVIEKGQTVTLRCDPISGHDNLYWYRRVMGKEIKFLLHFVKESKQDESGMPNNRFLAERTGGTYSTLKVQPAELEDSGVYFCASSQGGSQPQHFGDGTRLSIL.

CDR3 protein: CASSLWAERQGTDSPLHF. CDR3 DNA: TGTGCCAGCAGTTTATGGGCCGAACGGCAGGGGACTGATTCACCCCTCCACTTT. The chain links TRBV28 to TRBJ1-6, with D maybe TRBD1 (6 bases). This CDR3 has 18 residues. CDR1 MDHEN and CDR2 SYDVKM come from the germline V gene. The V end was cut by 0 bases, the J end by 8 bases, with 20 bases between.

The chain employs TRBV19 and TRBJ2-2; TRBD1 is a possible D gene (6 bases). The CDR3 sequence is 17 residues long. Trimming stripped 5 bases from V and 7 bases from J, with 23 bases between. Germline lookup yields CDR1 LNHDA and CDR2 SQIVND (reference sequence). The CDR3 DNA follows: TGTGCCAGTAGTGTATTACTTCTCGGGCCCAGGGGCGGGGAGCTGTTTTTT. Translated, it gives CASSVLLLGPRGGELFF. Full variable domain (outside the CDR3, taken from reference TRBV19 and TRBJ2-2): DGGITQSPKYLFRKEGQNVTLSCEQNLNHDAMYWYRQDPGQGLRLIYYSQIVNDFQKGDIAEGYSVSREKKESFPLTVTSAQKNPTAFYLCASSVLLLGPRGGELFFGEGSRLTVL.